The present TCR beta chain was sequenced within a study of blood T cell repertoires in COVID-19. V was cut by 0 bases and J by 1 base, with 6 bases left in between. The CDR3 covers 14 residues. From germline, CDR1 is MNHEY and CDR2 SMNVEV (reference sequence). Repertoires were generated with immunoSEQ multiplex PCR, while TCRdb's copy carries only in-frame clones and drops some. The repertoire consists of 200,000 to 250,000 clones, with almost 90% occurring once and the leading ten covering 1.4% to 1.5%. The source of this sequence is a man between 18 and 29 years old with active or convalescent COVID-19. The specimen was peripheral blood. The chain has TRBV27 and TRBJ1-1; D ambiguous. CDR3 DNA sequence: TGTGCCAGCAGTTTATCGCGGGGGAACACTGAAGCTTTCTTT. Its translation is CASSLSRGNTEAFF.